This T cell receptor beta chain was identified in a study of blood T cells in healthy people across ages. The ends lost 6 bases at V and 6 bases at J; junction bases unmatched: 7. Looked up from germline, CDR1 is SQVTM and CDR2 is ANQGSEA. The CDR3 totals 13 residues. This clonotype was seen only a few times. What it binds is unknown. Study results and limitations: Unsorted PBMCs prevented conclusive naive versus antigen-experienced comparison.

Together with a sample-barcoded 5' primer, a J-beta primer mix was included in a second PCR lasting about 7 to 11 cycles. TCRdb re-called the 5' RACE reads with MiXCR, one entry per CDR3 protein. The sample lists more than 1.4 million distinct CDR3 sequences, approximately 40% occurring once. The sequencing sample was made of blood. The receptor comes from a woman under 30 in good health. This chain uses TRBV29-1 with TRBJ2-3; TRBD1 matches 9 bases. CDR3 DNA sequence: TGCAGCGTGATACAGGGGGCATCGGATACGCAGTATTTT. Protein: CSVIQGASDTQYF.